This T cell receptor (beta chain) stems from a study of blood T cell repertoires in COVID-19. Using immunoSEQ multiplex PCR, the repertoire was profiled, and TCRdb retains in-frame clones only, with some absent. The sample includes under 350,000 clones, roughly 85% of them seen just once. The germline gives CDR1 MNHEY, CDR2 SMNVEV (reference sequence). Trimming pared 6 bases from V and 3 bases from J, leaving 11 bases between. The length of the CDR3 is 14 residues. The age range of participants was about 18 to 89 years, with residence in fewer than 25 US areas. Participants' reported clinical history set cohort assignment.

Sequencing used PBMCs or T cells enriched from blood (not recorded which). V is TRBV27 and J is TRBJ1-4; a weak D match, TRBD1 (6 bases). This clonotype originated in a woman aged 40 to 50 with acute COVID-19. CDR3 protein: CASRDRLSNEKLFF. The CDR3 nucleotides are TGTGCCAGCAGGGACAGACTGTCTAATGAAAAACTGTTTTTT. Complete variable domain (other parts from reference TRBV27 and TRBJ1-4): EAQVTQNPRYLITVTGKKLTVTCSQNMNHEYMSWYRQDPGLGLRQIYYSMNVEVTDKGDVPEGYKVSRKEKRNFPLILESPSPNQTSLYFCASRDRLSNEKLFFGSGTQLSVL.